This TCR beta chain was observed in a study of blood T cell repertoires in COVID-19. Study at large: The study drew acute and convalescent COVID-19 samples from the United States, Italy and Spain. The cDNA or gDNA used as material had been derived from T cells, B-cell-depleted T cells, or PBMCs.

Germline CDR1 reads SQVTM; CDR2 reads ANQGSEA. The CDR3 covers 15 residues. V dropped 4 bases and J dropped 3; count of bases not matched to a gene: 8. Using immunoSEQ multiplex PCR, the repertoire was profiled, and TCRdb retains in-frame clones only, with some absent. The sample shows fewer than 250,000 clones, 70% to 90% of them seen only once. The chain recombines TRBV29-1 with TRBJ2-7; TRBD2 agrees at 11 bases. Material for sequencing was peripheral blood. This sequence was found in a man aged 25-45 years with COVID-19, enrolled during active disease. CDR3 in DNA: TGCAGCGTTGTAATAGCGGGGGGGCCGGGCTACGAGCAGTACTTC. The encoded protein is CSVVIAGGPGYEQYF.